Given below is one TCR beta chain in context. The data belong to a study of shared clonotypes between healthy human individuals. Clones were read by immunoSEQ multiplex PCR, and TCRdb kept only the in-frame ones, dropping some. This sample has more than 2 million clones, with around 93% found just once. Terminally differentiated effector memory CD45RA+ cells were excluded from the naive CD8 cells, which were CD45RO-negative and positively selected for CCR7. This clonotype was sampled from a man between 18 and 35 years old in good health. Some clones in this sample may be carry-over from other donors' samples. The sample consisted of naive CD8+ T cells from PBMCs.

CDR3 nucleotide sequence: TGTGCCAGCAGCCCAAAGGTACGGGTACAAGAGACCCAGTACTTC. Translation: CASSPKVRVQETQYF. This sequence joins TRBV7-8 and TRBJ2-5; no definite D call. The CDR3 is 15 amino acids. The V gene's germline CDR1 is SGHVS and CDR2 FQNEAQ. V lost 5 bases and J 2 bases, leaving 15 bases between the germline ends.